The 16 T cell receptor beta chains reported below all come from one sample, sequenced in a study of T cell repertoires in cytomegalovirus infection. No antigen is known for these receptors. MiXCR, run by TCRdb on the reads, gives a single entry per CDR3 protein. Among approximately 390,000 distinct CDR3 sequences, about a third were seen once, and the ten largest hold roughly 14%. The sequenced sample was cultured PBMCs, obtained from culture after CMV antigen stimulation. The receptor source for this set is a human donor in good health (CMV status not recorded). Some clones in this sample may be carry-over from other donors' samples.

In this sample, this clonotype turned up many times. The rearrangement joins TRBV28 to TRBJ1-6; 10 bases are a match to TRBD1. Per the germline V gene, CDR1 is MDHEN and CDR2 is SYDVKM. Trimming removed 4 bases from V and 8 bases from J; junction bases left unmatched: 5. The CDR3 covers 15 residues. Here the CDR3 reads CASSSGTGEYSPLHF. The CDR3 nucleotides read TGTGCCAGCAGTTCCGGGACAGGGGAGTATTCACCCCTCCACTTT.

This clonotype was observed a few times. The chain links TRBV12-3 or TRBV12-4 to TRBJ2-1, with 11 bases lining up with TRBD2. The CDR3 sequence is 16 residues long. J lost 5 bases, V lost 4 bases, and 7 bases had no gene match. The CDR3 region is CASSYPRLAGHNEQFF. CDR3 bases: TGTGCCAGCAGTTACCCGAGACTAGCGGGGCACAATGAGCAGTTCTTC.

The V gene is TRBV7-9, the J gene TRBJ1-4, with TRBD1 matching over 7 bases. Germline-derived CDR1 and CDR2 are SEHNR and FQNEAQ (reference sequence). The ends lost 4 bases at V and 0 bases at J; junction bases unmatched: 2. The CDR3 consists of 15 residues. In nucleotides, the CDR3 is TGTGCCAGCAGCTCCGACAGGGCAACTAATGAAAAACTGTTTTTT. Residues: CASSSDRATNEKLFF.

The chain is built from TRBV7-2 and TRBJ1-4; no clear D gene. V was clipped by 6 bases and J by 6 bases, with 5 bases between them. The CDR3 is 11 residues long. Germline loops: CDR1 SGHTA, CDR2 FQGNSA. This CDR3 is CASSKDEKLFF. The CDR3 DNA is TGTGCCAGCAGTAAGGATGAAAAACTGTTTTTT. Looking up the rest from reference TRBV7-2 and TRBJ1-4 gives the full variable domain: GAGVSQSPSNKVTEKGKDVELRCDPISGHTALYWYRQSLGQGLEFLIYFQGNSAPDKSGLPSDRFSAERTGGSVSTLTIQRTQQEDSAVYLCASSKDEKLFFGSGTQLSVL.

The gene calls are TRBV6-1 and TRBJ2-3, with D unclear. The CDR3 is 13 residues long. Deletions cut 5 bases from V and 5 bases from J, with 11 bases between. Germline CDR1 and CDR2: MNHNS and SASEGT. The CDR3 spells CASSHTYQDTQYF. The CDR3 DNA follows: TGTGCCAGCAGTCATACATACCAAGATACGCAGTATTTT.

This clonotype was seen a handful of times. The chain joins TRBV28 to TRBJ2-7, with TRBD1 identical over 11 bases. Unmatched junction bases numbered 10, after V lost 5 bases and J lost 7 bases. The germline V gene has CDR1 MDHEN and CDR2 SYDVKM. CDR3 length equals 15 residues. The chain's CDR3 is CASSLLGTGGVEQYF. The DNA for the CDR3 is TGTGCCAGCAGTCTTTTGGGGACAGGGGGTGTGGAGCAGTACTTC.

This clonotype was counted between two and nine times. The V and J genes are TRBV6-5 and TRBJ2-3; D call uncertain. Trimming cost V 2 bases and J 2 bases, with 8 bases left between them. CDR1 is MNHEY and CDR2 is SVGAGI in the germline V gene. The CDR3 is 14 amino acids. The CDR3 DNA sequence: TGTGCCAGCAGTTACCTATATTCCACAGATACGCAGTATTTT. As protein: CASSYLYSTDTQYF.

The genes are TRBV7-9 and TRBJ2-2; 10 bases are shared with TRBD2. Germline assignment: CDR1 SEHNR and CDR2 FQNEAQ (reference sequence). V shed 3 bases, J shed 7 bases, and the junction held 2 bases outside the gene matches. The CDR3 spans 14 residues. DNA for the CDR3: TGTGCCAGCAGCTTTAGCGGGGGGATCGGGGAGCTGTTTTTT. Translating it yields CASSFSGGIGELFF.

The rearrangement joins TRBV7-2 to TRBJ2-7; no firm D call. The germline CDR1 and CDR2 sequences are SGHTA and FQGNSA. Between the trimmed V and J ends, which lost 7 bases and 4 bases, there was a span of 14 bases. The CDR3 is 13 residues long. The CDR3 coding sequence is TGTGCCAGCAATACGGAACCTTCTTACGAGCAGTACTTC. It yields the protein CASNTEPSYEQYF. Full variable domain (missing parts from reference TRBV7-2 and TRBJ2-7): GAGVSQSPSNKVTEKGKDVELRCDPISGHTALYWYRQSLGQGLEFLIYFQGNSAPDKSGLPSDRFSAERTGGSVSTLTIQRTQQEDSAVYLCASNTEPSYEQYFGPGTRLTVT.

This clonotype appeared a few times. The V call is TRBV6-1, the J call TRBJ1-5, with 10 bases matching TRBD1. The V segment lost 2 bases and the J segment 6 bases; nucleotides outside the gene matches: 7. The CDR3 runs to 16 residues. The germline V gene has CDR1 MNHNS and CDR2 SASEGT. The CDR3 nucleotides are TGTGCCAGCAGTGAATTGGGACAGGGGTTGGGTCAGCCCCAGCATTTT. Translated, it gives CASSELGQGLGQPQHF.

This clonotype was picked up many times. The chain employs TRBV7-6 and TRBJ2-3; 8 bases agree with TRBD2. This CDR3 has 15 amino acids. Germline V lookup: CDR1 SGHVS, CDR2 FNYEAQ. V lost 4 bases, J lost 6 bases, and 9 bases stayed unmatched. The chain's CDR3 is CASSSGGLGVDTQYF. The CDR3 DNA reads TGTGCCAGCAGCTCCGGGGGACTAGGCGTTGATACGCAGTATTTT.

The sample holds a few counts of this clonotype. This chain connects TRBV7-2 to TRBJ2-5; 11 bases align to TRBD2. J gave up 6 bases and V 2 bases, and 14 bases lay outside the gene matches. There are 18 residues in the CDR3. Germline V lookup: CDR1 SGHTA, CDR2 FQGNSA. The CDR3 DNA reads TGTGCCAGCAGCTTAAGCTTGGGTAGCGGGAGGGCCGGACAGACCCAGTACTTC. It translates to CASSLSLGSGRAGQTQYF.

This sequence joins TRBV12-5 and TRBJ1-3; D is ambiguous. Trimming shortened V by 3 bases and J by 3 bases, and 6 bases separated the two germline ends. The length of the CDR3 is 13 residues. Germline V gene lookup returns CDR1 LGHNT and CDR2 FRNRAP. CDR3 sequence: CASGLGIGNTIYF. DNA for the CDR3: TGTGCTAGTGGTTTAGGAATTGGAAACACCATATATTTT.

This clonotype showed up just a few times. The chain links TRBV12-3 or TRBV12-4 to TRBJ2-5; TRBD2 aligns across 14 bases. This CDR3 has 20 amino acids. J gave up 5 bases and V 0 bases, and 14 bases lay outside the gene matches. For the CDR3, the DNA is TGTGCCAGCAGTTTAGCCTTGGGACTAGCGGGAGAGGTTGTAGGGGAGACCCAGTACTTC. This codes for CASSLALGLAGEVVGETQYF.

The rearrangement links TRBV4-3 to TRBJ2-3; D is ambiguous. The CDR3 extends over 14 amino acids. Germline V lookup: CDR1 LGHNA, CDR2 YSLEER. The germline V and J ends were trimmed by 1 base and 4 bases, with 9 bases remaining between them. The CDR3: CASSQGLNPDTQYF. CDR3 DNA: TGCGCCAGCAGCCAAGGACTTAATCCAGATACGCAGTATTTT.

This clonotype has just a few counts. V gene TRBV29-1 combines with J gene TRBJ2-5; D is unclear. Trimming removed 0 bases from V and 5 bases from J, with 13 bases in between. The germline V gene has CDR1 SQVTM and CDR2 ANQGSEA. The CDR3 totals 14 residues. The CDR3 is CSVEDLVVRETQYF. In DNA form, the CDR3 reads TGCAGCGTTGAAGATCTCGTGGTCCGGGAGACCCAGTACTTC.